The sequence of this T cell receptor (beta chain) was determined in a study of shared clonotypes between healthy human individuals. Study results and caveats: The study found lower generation probabilities in non-shared clonotypes than in those shared by all four donors.

Comment on this clone: The antigen remains unidentified.

Germline V CDR1 and CDR2: SGHTA, FQGNSA. CDR3 length: 14 residues. V was clipped by 4 bases and J by 0 bases, with 9 bases between them. At a deep level, the assay was run. Across several immunoSEQ plates, the genomic DNA of each subset was split evenly. The method was immunoSEQ multiplex PCR; TCRdb's version includes in-frame clones alone and lacks a portion of them. Of 900,000 to 1,200,000 clones in the sample, around 78% are singletons; the top ten hold 0.5% to 0.65%. The receptor's source is a man between 18 and 29 years old in good health. Some clones in this sample may be carry-over from other donors' samples. Specimen: memory CD4+ T cells from PBMCs. Subset here: CD45RA-negative fraction. The chain has TRBV7-2 and TRBJ1-2; D not resolved. This chain's CDR3 is CASSYSLANYGYTF. The CDR3 bases are TGTGCCAGCAGCTACTCCTTAGCTAACTATGGCTACACCTTC.